This T cell receptor (beta chain) is drawn from a study of B cell selection in AIRE deficiency. Conventional CD4 T cells were sorted as CD4+CD127+ cells. TCRdb keeps only in-frame clones here, not all; method: immunoSEQ multiplex PCR. The sample includes some 25,000 clones, around 97% of them seen just once. The sequence came from a human donor with AIRE deficiency. Sequencing was done on a sample of conventional CD4+ T cells sorted from PBMCs.

The CDR3 region has the DNA TGTGCCAGTTCTCCCTATCCTAGCGGGAGAGTATACGAGCAGTACTTC. As protein: CASSPYPSGRVYEQYF. V gene TRBV19 combines with J gene TRBJ2-7, with 10 nucleotides matching TRBD2. The ends lost 8 bases at V and 4 bases at J; junction bases unmatched: 14. The CDR3 runs 16 residues. Germline V gene lookup returns CDR1 LNHDA and CDR2 SQIVND (reference sequence).